This TCR beta chain comes out of a study of cytomegalovirus exposure and HLA in healthy donors. Study-wide results and caveats: Analyses of presence/absence relied on an assumption of roughly uniform sequencing depth across donors. The classifier reportedly diagnosed cytomegalovirus status with high sensitivity and specificity.

The primer mix had 60 Vbeta and 13 Jbeta primers. The repertoire was sequenced with immunoSEQ multiplex PCR; TCRdb's copy has only in-frame clones and lacks some. The sample records approximately 220,000 clones, approximately 80% being singletons. For this clone: What it recognizes is unknown.

Germline CDR1 and CDR2: SGHNT and YYREEE (reference sequence). Trimming pared 1 base from V and 5 bases from J, leaving 10 bases between. This CDR3 spans 13 amino acids. Specimen: PBMCs. V and J are TRBV5-4 and TRBJ2-7; D is ambiguous. This TCR was recovered from a boy between 2 and 10 years old in good health and CMV-seronegative. As DNA, the CDR3 is TGTGCCAGCAGCTTGCCGGGTTCCCACGAGCAGTACTTC. Amino acid sequence: CASSLPGSHEQYF. The complete variable domain, with remaining parts taken from reference TRBV5-4 and TRBJ2-7, reads ETGVTQSPTHLIKTRGQQVTLRCSSQSGHNTVSWYQQALGQGPQFIFQYYREEENGRGNFPPRFSGLQFPNYSSELNVNALELDDSALYLCASSLPGSHEQYFGPGTRLTVT.